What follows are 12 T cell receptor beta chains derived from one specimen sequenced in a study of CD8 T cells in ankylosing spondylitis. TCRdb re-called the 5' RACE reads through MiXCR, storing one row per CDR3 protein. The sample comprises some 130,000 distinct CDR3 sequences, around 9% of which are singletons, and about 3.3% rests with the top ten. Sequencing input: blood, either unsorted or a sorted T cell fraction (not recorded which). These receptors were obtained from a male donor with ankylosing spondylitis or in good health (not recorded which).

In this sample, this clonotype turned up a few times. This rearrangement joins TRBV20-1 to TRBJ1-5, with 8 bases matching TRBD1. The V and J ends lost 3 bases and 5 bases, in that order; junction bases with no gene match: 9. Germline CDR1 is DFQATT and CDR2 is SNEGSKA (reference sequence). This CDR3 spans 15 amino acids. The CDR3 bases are TGCAGTGCTAGCCCTACAGGGGGATTCTATCAGCCCCAGCATTTT. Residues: CSASPTGGFYQPQHF.

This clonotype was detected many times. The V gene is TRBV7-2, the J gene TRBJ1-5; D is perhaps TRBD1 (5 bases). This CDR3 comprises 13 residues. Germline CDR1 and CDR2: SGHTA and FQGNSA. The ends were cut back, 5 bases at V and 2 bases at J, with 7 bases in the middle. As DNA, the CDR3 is TGTGCCAGCAGCCGGGGACGCAATCAGCCCCAGCATTTT. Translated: CASSRGRNQPQHF.

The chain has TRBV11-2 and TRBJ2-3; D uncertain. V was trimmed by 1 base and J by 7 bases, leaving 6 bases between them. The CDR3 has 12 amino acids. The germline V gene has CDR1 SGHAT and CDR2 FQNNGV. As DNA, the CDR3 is TGTGCCAGCAGCTTAGCCTCTTATACGCAGTATTTT. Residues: CASSLASYTQYF. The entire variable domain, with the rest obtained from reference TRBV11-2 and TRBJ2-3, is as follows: EAGVAQSPRYKIIEKRQSVAFWCNPISGHATLYWYQQILGQGPKLLIQFQNNGVVDDSQLPKDRFSAERLKGVDSTLKIQPAKLEDSAVYLCASSLASYTQYFGPGTRLTVL.

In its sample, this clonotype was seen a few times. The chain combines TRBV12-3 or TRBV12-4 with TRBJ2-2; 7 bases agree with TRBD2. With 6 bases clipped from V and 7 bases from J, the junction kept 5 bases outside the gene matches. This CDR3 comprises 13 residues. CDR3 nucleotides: TGTGCCAGCAGCTCTCGGGGGGTCGGGGAGCTGTTTTTT. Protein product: CASSSRGVGELFF.

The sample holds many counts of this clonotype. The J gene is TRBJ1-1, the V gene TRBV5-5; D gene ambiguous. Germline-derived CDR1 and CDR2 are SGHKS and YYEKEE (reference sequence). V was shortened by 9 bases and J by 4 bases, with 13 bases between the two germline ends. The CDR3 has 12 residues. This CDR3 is CAIPVHGTEAFF. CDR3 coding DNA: TGTGCCATCCCAGTTCACGGCACTGAAGCTTTCTTT.

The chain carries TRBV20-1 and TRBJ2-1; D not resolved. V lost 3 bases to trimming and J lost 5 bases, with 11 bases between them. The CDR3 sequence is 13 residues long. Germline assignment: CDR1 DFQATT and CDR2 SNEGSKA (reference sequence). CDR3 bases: TGCAGTGCTAGCCCCACAGAGAACAATGAGCAGTTCTTC. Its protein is CSASPTENNEQFF.

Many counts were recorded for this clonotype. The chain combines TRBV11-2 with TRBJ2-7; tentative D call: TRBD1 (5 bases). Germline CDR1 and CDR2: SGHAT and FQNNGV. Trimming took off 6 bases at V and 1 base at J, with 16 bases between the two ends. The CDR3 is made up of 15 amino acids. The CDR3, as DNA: TGTGCCAGCAGTCTTCAAGCAGGGTGGTCCTACGAGCAGTACTTC. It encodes CASSLQAGWSYEQYF.

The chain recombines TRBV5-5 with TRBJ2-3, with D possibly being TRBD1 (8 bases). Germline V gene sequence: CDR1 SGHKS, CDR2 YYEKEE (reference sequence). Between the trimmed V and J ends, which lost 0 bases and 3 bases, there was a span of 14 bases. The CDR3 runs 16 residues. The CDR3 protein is CASSLDRGRGTDTQYF. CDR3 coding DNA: TGTGCCAGCAGCTTGGACAGGGGGAGGGGGACAGATACGCAGTATTTT.

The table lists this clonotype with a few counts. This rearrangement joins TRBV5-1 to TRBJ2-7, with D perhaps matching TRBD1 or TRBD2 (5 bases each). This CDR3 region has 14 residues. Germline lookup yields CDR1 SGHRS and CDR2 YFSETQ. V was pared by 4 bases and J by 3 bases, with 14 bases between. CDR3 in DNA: TGCGCCAGCAGCGCCGGGACGCTTCTCTACGAGCAGTACTTC. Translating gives CASSAGTLLYEQYF. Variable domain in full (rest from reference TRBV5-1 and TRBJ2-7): KAGVTQTPRYLIKTRGQQVTLSCSPISGHRSVSWYQQTPGQGLQFLFEYFSETQRNKGNFPGRFSGRQFSNSRSEMNVSTLELGDSALYLCASSAGTLLYEQYFGPGTRLTVT.

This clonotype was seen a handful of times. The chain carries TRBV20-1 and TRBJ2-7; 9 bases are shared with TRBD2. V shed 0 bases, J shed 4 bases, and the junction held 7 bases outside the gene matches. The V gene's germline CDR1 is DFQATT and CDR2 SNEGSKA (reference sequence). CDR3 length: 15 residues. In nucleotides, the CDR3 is TGCAGTGCTAGAGATAAGCTAGCGGGAAAGTACGAGCAGTACTTC. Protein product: CSARDKLAGKYEQYF.

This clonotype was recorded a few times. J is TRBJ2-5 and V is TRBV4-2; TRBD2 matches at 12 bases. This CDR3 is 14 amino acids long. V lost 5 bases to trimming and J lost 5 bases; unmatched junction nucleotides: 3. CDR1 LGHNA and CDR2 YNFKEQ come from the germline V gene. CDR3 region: CASSTLAGGETQYF. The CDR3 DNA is TGTGCCAGCAGCACTCTAGCGGGAGGGGAGACCCAGTACTTC.

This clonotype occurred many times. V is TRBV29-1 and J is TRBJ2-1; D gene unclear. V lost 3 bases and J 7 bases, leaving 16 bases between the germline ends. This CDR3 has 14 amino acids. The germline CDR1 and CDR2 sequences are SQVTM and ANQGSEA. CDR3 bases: TGCAGCGTTGACGGCACATCGTCAAGTAATGAGCAGTTCTTC. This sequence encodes CSVDGTSSSNEQFF.